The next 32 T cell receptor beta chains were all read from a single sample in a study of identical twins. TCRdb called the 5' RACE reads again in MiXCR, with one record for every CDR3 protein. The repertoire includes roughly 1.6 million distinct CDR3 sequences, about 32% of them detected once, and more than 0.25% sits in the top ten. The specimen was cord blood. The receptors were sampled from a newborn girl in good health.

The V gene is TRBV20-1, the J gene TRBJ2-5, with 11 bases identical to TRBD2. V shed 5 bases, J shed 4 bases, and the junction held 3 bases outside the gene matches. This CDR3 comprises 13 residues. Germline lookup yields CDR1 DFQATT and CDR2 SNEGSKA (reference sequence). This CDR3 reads CSAPTSGRETQYF. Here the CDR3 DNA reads TGCAGTGCTCCTACTAGCGGGAGAGAGACCCAGTACTTC.

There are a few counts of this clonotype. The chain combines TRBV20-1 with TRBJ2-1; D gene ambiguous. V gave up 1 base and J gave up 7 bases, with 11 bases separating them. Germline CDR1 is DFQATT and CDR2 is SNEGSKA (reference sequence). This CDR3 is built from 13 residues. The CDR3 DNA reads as TGCAGTGCTAGAGTACGGATGACAAATGAGCAGTTCTTC. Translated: CSARVRMTNEQFF.

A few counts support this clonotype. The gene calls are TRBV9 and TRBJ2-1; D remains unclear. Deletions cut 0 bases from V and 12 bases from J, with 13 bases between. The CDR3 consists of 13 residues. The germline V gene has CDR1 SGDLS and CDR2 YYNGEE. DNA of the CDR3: TGTGCCAGCAGCGTAGGTTCCGATGATGCGCAGTTCTTC. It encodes CASSVGSDDAQFF.

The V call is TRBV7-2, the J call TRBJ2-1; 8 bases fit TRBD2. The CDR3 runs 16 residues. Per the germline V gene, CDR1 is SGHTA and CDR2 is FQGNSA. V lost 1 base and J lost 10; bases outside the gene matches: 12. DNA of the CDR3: TGTGCCAGCAGCTTAGGAGGGACTAGAGGTTTCGGGGAGCAGTTCTTC. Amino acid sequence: CASSLGGTRGFGEQFF.

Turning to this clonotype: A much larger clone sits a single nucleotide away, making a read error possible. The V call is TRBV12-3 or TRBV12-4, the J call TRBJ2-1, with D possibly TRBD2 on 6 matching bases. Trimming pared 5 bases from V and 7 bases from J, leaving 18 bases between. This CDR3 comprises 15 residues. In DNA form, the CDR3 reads TGTGCCAGCAGTGCTTCAGGAGCGGGTCGGAATGAGCAGTTCTTC. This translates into CASSASGAGRNEQFF.

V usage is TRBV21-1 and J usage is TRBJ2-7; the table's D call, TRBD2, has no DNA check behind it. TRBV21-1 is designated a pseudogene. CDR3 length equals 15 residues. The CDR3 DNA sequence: TGTGCCAGCAGCACCCGACTAGCGACATTATACGAGCAGTACTTC. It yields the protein CASSTRLATLYEQYF.

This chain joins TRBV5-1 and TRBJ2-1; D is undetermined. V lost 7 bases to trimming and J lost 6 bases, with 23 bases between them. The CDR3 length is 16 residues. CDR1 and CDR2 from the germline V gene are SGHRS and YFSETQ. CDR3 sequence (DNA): TGCGCCAGCGAGTCCCATGGTGGGGATCCCATCAATGAGCAGTTCTTC. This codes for CASESHGGDPINEQFF.

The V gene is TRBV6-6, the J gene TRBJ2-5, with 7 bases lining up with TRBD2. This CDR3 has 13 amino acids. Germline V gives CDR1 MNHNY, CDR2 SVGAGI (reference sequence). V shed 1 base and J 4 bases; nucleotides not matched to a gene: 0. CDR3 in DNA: TGTGCCAGCAGTTACTGGGGGGGAGAGACCCAGTACTTC. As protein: CASSYWGGETQYF.

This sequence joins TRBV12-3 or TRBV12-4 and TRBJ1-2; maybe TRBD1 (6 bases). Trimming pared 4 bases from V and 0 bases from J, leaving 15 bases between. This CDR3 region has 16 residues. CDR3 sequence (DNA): TGTGCCAGCAGTTCGCAGGGGCGTCGAGCTAACTATGGCTACACCTTC. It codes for CASSSQGRRANYGYTF.

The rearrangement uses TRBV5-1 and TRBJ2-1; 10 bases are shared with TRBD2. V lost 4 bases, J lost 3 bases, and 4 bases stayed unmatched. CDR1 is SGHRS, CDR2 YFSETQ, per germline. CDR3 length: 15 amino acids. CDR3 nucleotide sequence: TGCGCCAGCAGCGACGGGACTAGCGACTACAATGAGCAGTTCTTC. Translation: CASSDGTSDYNEQFF.

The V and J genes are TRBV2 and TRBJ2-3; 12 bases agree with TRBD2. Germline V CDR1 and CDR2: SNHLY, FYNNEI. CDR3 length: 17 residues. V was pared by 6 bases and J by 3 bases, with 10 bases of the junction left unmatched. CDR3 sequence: CASRDRLAGEKTDTQYF. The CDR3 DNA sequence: TGTGCCAGCAGGGACCGACTAGCGGGGGAGAAGACAGATACGCAGTATTTT.

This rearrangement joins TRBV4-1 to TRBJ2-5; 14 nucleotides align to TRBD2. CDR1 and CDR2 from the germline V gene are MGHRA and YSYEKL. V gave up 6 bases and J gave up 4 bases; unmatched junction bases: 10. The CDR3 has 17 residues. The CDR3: CASSFGTSGGNRETQYF. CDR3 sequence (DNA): TGCGCCAGCAGTTTCGGGACTAGCGGGGGCAATCGAGAGACCCAGTACTTC.

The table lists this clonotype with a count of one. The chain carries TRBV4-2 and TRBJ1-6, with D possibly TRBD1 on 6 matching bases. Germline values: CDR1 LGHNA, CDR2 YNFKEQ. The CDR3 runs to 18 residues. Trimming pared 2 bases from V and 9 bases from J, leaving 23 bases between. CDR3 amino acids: CASSQNSPGVVKSSPLHF. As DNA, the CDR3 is TGTGCCAGCAGCCAAAACTCACCAGGGGTAGTGAAGAGTTCACCCCTCCACTTT.

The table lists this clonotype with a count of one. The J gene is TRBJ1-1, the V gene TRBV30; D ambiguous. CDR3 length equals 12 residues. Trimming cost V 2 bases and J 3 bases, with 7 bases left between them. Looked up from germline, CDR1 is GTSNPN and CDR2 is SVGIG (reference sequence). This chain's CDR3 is CAWSSAYTEAFF. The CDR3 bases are TGTGCCTGGAGTTCCGCTTACACTGAAGCTTTCTTT.

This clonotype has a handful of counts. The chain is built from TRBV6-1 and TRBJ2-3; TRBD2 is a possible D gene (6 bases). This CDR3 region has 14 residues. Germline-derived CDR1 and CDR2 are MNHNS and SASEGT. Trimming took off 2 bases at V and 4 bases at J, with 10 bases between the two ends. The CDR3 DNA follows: TGTGCCAGCAGTGAAAGTTGGGGGGCAGATACGCAGTATTTT. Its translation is CASSESWGADTQYF.

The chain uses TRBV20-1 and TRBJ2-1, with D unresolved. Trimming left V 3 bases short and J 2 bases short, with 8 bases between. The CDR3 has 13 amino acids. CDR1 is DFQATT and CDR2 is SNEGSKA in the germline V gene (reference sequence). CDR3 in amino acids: CSASPTPYNEQFF. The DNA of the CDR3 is TGCAGTGCTAGTCCGACTCCCTACAATGAGCAGTTCTTC.

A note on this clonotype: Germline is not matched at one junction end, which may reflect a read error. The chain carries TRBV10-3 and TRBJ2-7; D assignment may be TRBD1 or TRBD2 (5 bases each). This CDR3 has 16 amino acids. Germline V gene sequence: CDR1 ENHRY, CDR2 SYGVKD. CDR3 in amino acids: CAISGRGAPSKYEQYF. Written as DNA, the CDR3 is TGTGCCATTAGTGGGAGAGGGGCCCCCTCCAAGTACGAGCAGTACTTC.

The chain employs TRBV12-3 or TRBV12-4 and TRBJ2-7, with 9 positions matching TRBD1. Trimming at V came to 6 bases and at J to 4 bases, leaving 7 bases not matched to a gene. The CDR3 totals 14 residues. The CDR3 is CASRNLGQGYEQYF. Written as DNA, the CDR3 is TGTGCCAGCAGGAACCTGGGACAGGGTTACGAGCAGTACTTC.

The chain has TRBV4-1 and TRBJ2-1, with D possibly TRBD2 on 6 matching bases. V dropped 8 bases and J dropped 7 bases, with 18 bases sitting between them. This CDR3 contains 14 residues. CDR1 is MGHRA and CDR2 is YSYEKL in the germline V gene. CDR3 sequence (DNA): TGCGCCAGCCGCGGACTACCGGGGGTTAATGAGCAGTTCTTC. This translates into CASRGLPGVNEQFF.

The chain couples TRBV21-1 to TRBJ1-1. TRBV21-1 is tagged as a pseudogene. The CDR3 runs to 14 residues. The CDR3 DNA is TGTGCCAGCAGTCCGGCCCATCCGAACACTGAAGCTTTCTTT. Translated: CASSPAHPNTEAFF.

CDR3 sequence: CASSLRQRHETTDTQYF. The DNA of the CDR3 is TGTGCCAGCAGCCTGAGACAGCGCCATGAAACCACAGATACGCAGTATTTT. The chain couples TRBV7-8 to TRBJ2-3; a possible D gene is TRBD1 (5 bases). Germline-derived CDR1 and CDR2 are SGHVS and FQNEAQ. The CDR3 has 17 residues. Trimming removed 5 bases from V and 2 bases from J, with 20 bases in between.

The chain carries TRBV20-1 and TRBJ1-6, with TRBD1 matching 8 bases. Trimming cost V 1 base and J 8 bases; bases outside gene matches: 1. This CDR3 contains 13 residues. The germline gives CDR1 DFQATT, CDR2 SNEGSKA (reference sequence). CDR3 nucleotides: TGCAGTGCTAGAGGGGACAGGCATTCACCCCTCCACTTT. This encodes CSARGDRHSPLHF.

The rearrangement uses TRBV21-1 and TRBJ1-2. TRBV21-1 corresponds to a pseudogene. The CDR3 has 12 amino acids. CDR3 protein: CASRRVHYGYTF. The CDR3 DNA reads TGTGCCAGCAGAAGGGTACACTATGGCTACACCTTC.

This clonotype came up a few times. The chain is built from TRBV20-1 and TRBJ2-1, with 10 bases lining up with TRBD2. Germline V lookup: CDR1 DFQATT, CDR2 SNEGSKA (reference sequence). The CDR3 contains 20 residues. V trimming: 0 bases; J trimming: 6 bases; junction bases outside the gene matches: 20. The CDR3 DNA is TGCAGTGCTAGAGATAGTGGGTCGCCGACTAGCGGGCCCGAAATCAATGAGCAGTTCTTC. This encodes CSARDSGSPTSGPEINEQFF.

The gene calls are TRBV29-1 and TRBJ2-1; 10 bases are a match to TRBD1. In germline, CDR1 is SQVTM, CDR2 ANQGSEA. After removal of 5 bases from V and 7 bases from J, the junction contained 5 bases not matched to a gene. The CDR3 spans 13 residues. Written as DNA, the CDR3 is TGCAGCGTTCTTGGGACAGGGGAGAATGAGCAGTTCTTC. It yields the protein CSVLGTGENEQFF.

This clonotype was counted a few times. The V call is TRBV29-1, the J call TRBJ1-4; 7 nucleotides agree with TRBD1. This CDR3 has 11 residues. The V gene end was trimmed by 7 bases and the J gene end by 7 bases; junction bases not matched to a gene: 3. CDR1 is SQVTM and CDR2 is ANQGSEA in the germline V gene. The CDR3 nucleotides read TGCAGCGCCTACAGGGGTGAAAAACTGTTTTTT. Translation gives CSAYRGEKLFF.

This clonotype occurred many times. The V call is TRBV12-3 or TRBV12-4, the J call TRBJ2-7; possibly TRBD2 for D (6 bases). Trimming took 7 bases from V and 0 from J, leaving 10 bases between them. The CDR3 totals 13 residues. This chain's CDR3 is CASTLGLSYEQYF. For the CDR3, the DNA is TGTGCCAGCACCTTGGGACTCTCCTACGAGCAGTACTTC.

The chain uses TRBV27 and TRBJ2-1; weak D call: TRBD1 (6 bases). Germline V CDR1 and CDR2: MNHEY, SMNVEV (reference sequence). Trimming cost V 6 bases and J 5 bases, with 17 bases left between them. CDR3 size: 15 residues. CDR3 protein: CASSPSTGLDNEQFF. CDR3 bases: TGTGCCAGCAGCCCCTCGACAGGTCTCGACAATGAGCAGTTCTTC.

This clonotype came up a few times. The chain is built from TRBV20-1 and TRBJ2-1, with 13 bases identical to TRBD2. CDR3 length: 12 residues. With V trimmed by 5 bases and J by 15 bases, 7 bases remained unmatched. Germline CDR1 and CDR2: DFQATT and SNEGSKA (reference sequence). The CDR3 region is CSAPGLAGSRFF. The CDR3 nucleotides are TGCAGTGCTCCGGGACTAGCGGGAAGTCGGTTCTTC.

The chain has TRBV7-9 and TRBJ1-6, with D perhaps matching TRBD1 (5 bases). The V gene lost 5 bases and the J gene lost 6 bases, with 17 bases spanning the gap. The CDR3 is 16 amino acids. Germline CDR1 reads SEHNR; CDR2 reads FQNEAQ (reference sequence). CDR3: CASSLYSGRLNSPLHF. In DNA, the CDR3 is TGTGCCAGCAGCCTTTACTCGGGACGCCTTAATTCACCCCTCCACTTT.

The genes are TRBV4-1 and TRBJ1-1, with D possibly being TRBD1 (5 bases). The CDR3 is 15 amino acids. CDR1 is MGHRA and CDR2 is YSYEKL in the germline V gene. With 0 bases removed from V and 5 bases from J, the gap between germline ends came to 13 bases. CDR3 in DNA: TGCGCCAGCAGCCAAGAAGGCAGGGTTTGGACTGAAGCTTTCTTT. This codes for CASSQEGRVWTEAFF.

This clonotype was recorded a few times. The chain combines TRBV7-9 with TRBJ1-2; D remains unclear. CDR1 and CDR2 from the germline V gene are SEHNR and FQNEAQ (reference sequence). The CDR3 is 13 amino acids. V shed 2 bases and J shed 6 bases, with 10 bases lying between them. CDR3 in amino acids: CASSLSRANGYTF. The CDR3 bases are TGTGCCAGCAGCTTAAGCAGAGCTAATGGCTACACCTTC.